These 18 T cell receptor beta chains share one sample of origin, sequenced in a study of beta chain features in type 1 diabetes. Expressed TCRB transcripts were sequenced because the entire RNA isolate underwent reverse transcription. The table came from immunoSEQ multiplex PCR; TCRdb's copy has only in-frame clones and leaves some out. In the table there are 220,000 or so clones, 68% of which are singletons. Material for sequencing was naive CD4+ T cells from blood. These receptors were obtained from a man aged 25 to 40 in good health.

The chain employs TRBV28 and TRBJ2-1; possible D gene TRBD1, 6 bases. The CDR3 has 16 residues. The V and J ends lost 4 bases and 0 bases respectively, with 13 bases between them. Germline V gene sequence: CDR1 MDHEN, CDR2 SYDVKM. CDR3 bases: TGTGCCAGCAGTTCATACAGGGTGAGCTCCTACAATGAGCAGTTCTTC. Protein: CASSSYRVSSYNEQFF.

The chain recombines TRBV7-2 with TRBJ2-1, with 10 bases matching TRBD2. The CDR3 has 15 residues. Germline V gene sequence: CDR1 SGHTA, CDR2 FQGNSA. With V trimmed by 8 bases and J by 2 bases, 6 bases remained unmatched. CDR3 in amino acids: CASWLAGEAYNEQFF. CDR3 nucleotide sequence: TGTGCCAGCTGGCTAGCGGGAGAGGCCTACAATGAGCAGTTCTTC.

This clone was counted only a few times. The chain is built from TRBV30 and TRBJ1-4, with D hard to call. The CDR3 sequence is 13 residues long. Germline CDR1 GTSNPN, CDR2 SVGIG (reference sequence). The V and J ends lost 3 bases and 4 bases respectively, with 9 bases between them. The CDR3 coding sequence is TGTGCCTGGAGCCCTCGGGTTAATGAAAAACTGTTTTTT. This encodes CAWSPRVNEKLFF.

The chain has TRBV15 and TRBJ1-2; TRBD1 matches at 11 bases. From germline, CDR1 is LNHNV and CDR2 YYDKDF (reference sequence). Trimming at V came to 5 bases and at J to 2 bases, leaving 1 base not matched to a gene. The CDR3 extends over 14 amino acids. This chain's CDR3 is CATSGQGANYGYTF. CDR3 DNA: TGTGCCACCAGCGGACAGGGGGCCAACTATGGCTACACCTTC.

The rearrangement uses TRBV30 and TRBJ2-3; the D gene could be TRBD1 or TRBD2 (5 bases each). Germline lookup yields CDR1 GTSNPN and CDR2 SVGIG (reference sequence). The CDR3 length is 18 residues. V was cut by 4 bases and J by 0 bases, with 23 bases left in between. The CDR3 coding sequence is TGTGCCTGGACCCTTGGGCCCCCCGGGACCACCAGCACAGATACGCAGTATTTT. It specifies CAWTLGPPGTTSTDTQYF.

The chain recombines TRBV6-5 with TRBJ2-5, with D hard to call. Germline V gene lookup returns CDR1 MNHEY and CDR2 SVGAGI. Trimming took off 6 bases at V and 1 base at J, with 15 bases between the two ends. The CDR3 runs to 15 residues. In DNA, the CDR3 is TGTGCCAGCAGCCTGGGATTAACCGTCCAAGAGACCCAGTACTTC. This encodes CASSLGLTVQETQYF.

The rearrangement uses TRBV11-2 and TRBJ2-7; no clear D gene. V lost 5 bases, J lost 3 bases, and 14 bases lay in between. CDR1 is SGHAT, CDR2 FQNNGV, per germline. The CDR3 is 14 residues long. The CDR3 DNA sequence: TGTGCCAGCAGCAACTACCCAGCTAGCTACGAGCAGTACTTC. It encodes CASSNYPASYEQYF.

The genes are TRBV6-5 and TRBJ2-6; D is undetermined. The CDR3 extends over 15 amino acids. Germline-derived CDR1 and CDR2 are MNHEY and SVGAGI. V was trimmed by 6 bases and J by 2 bases, leaving 11 bases between them. The CDR3 DNA sequence: TGTGCCAGCAGCTCCGGACGGACTGGGGCCAACGTCCTGACTTTC. Translating it yields CASSSGRTGANVLTF.

Worth noting for this clone: An end of the junction does not agree with germline; a read error may underlie this. J is TRBJ2-7 and V is TRBV7-2, with D tentatively TRBD2 (5 bases). The CDR3 sequence is 14 residues long. Germline CDR1 and CDR2: SGHTA and FQGNSA. The CDR3 DNA sequence: TGTGCCAGCAGCTTGTTGAGGGTCTCCCACGAGCAGTACTTC. As protein: CASSLLRVSHEQYF.

The rearrangement links TRBV28 to TRBJ2-3, with TRBD2 as a possible D gene (5 bases). The V and J ends lost 2 bases and 2 bases respectively, with 8 bases between them. CDR1 is MDHEN, CDR2 SYDVKM, per germline. This CDR3 is 14 amino acids long. The chain's CDR3 is CASSLSGPTDTQYF. DNA for the CDR3: TGTGCCAGCAGTTTAAGCGGACCCACAGATACGCAGTATTTT.

This clone appeared a few times. The chain couples TRBV29-1 to TRBJ1-2; 7 bases map to TRBD1. This CDR3 comprises 11 residues. Germline loops: CDR1 SQVTM, CDR2 ANQGSEA. The J segment lost 5 bases and the V segment lost 6 bases, leaving 3 bases of the junction unmatched. This chain's CDR3 is CSVWTGYGYTF. The CDR3 DNA reads as TGCAGCGTATGGACAGGATATGGCTACACCTTC.

This rearrangement joins TRBV7-9 to TRBJ1-5, with unresolved D. Trimming took 5 bases from V and 6 from J, leaving 8 bases between them. Per the germline V gene, CDR1 is SEHNR and CDR2 is FQNEAQ (reference sequence). The CDR3 length is 12 residues. The chain's CDR3 is CASSHEGQPQHF. The CDR3 bases are TGTGCCAGCAGCCATGAGGGTCAGCCCCAGCATTTT.

The CDR3 reads CAWSGHRDKQYF. In DNA form, the CDR3 reads TGTGCCTGGAGTGGCCACAGGGATAAGCAGTACTTC. The J gene is TRBJ2-7, the V gene TRBV30; D may be TRBD1 (6 bases). The CDR3 length is 12 residues. The ends were cut back, 1 base at V and 8 bases at J, with 12 bases in the middle. Per the germline V gene, CDR1 is GTSNPN and CDR2 is SVGIG (reference sequence).

The chain joins TRBV4-1 to TRBJ2-1; 8 bases align to TRBD1. CDR1 is MGHRA and CDR2 is YSYEKL in the germline V gene. The CDR3 contains 13 residues. Trimming at V came to 6 bases and at J to 9 bases, leaving 7 bases not matched to a gene. The CDR3 region is CASSPDRAPEQFF. The CDR3 coding sequence is TGCGCCAGCAGTCCGGACAGGGCTCCTGAGCAGTTCTTC.

The V gene is TRBV29-1, the J gene TRBJ2-4, with D uncertain. The CDR3 spans 13 residues. V dropped 7 bases and J dropped 0 bases, with 10 bases sitting between them. Germline lookup yields CDR1 SQVTM and CDR2 ANQGSEA. CDR3 sequence reads: CSASPIAKNIQYF. The CDR3, as DNA: TGCAGCGCTTCTCCTATAGCCAAAAACATTCAGTACTTC.

This chain uses TRBV25-1 with TRBJ2-5; either TRBD1 or TRBD2 may supply D (5 bases each). The germline gives CDR1 MGHDK, CDR2 SYGVNS. The CDR3 contains 16 residues. V was clipped by 0 bases and J by 2 bases, with 13 bases between them. CDR3 protein: CASSEYSLWGQETQYF. The CDR3 DNA is TGTGCCAGCAGTGAATATTCCTTGTGGGGGCAAGAGACCCAGTACTTC.

This chain joins TRBV7-2 and TRBJ2-1; D perhaps matches TRBD2 (7 bases). From germline, CDR1 is SGHTA and CDR2 FQGNSA. This CDR3 has 14 amino acids. Trimming took off 8 bases at V and 12 bases at J, with 23 bases between the two ends. Here the CDR3 reads CASGRGLAVGGQFF. Written as DNA, the CDR3 is TGTGCCAGCGGGCGAGGGCTAGCGGTAGGGGGGCAGTTCTTC.

The chain joins TRBV7-2 to TRBJ1-5; 9 nucleotides line up with TRBD1. Unmatched junction bases numbered 4, after V lost 5 bases and J lost 5 bases. Germline V gene sequence: CDR1 SGHTA, CDR2 FQGNSA. This CDR3 has 14 residues. The chain's CDR3 is CASSQQGAYQPQHF. The CDR3 nucleotides read TGTGCCAGCAGCCAACAGGGGGCTTATCAGCCCCAGCATTTT.